Each of the 26 T cell receptor beta chains below was sequenced from the same sample in a study of blood T cell repertoires in COVID-19. Assay used: immunoSEQ multiplex PCR; TCRdb lists only in-frame clones, some missing. The repertoire holds about 320,000 clones, with about nine tenths as singletons. Sequencing used PBMCs or T cells enriched from blood (not recorded which). The receptors stem from a man between 60 and 75 years old who had recovered from COVID-19.

This chain connects TRBV18 to TRBJ2-5; D is unclear. The V gene's germline CDR1 is KGHSH and CDR2 LQKENI. The CDR3 has 15 amino acids. Between the trimmed V and J ends, which lost 1 base and 5 bases, there was a span of 14 bases. In nucleotides, the CDR3 is TGTGCCAGCTCACCACTCGTCGAAACCGGGGAGACCCAGTACTTC. Protein sequence: CASSPLVETGETQYF.

The gene calls are TRBV27 and TRBJ2-7; 7 bases line up with TRBD1. The CDR3 extends over 15 amino acids. J gave up 2 bases and V 1 base, and 5 bases lay outside the gene matches. Per the germline V gene, CDR1 is MNHEY and CDR2 is SMNVEV (reference sequence). The CDR3 sequence is CASSLFGTAPYEQYF. DNA for the CDR3: TGTGCCAGCAGTTTATTCGGGACAGCGCCCTACGAGCAGTACTTC.

The chain is built from TRBV7-6 and TRBJ1-2; TRBD1 aligns across 8 bases. J lost 8 bases, V lost 4 bases, and 15 bases had no gene match. The CDR3 spans 16 residues. Germline V gene lookup returns CDR1 SGHVS and CDR2 FNYEAQ. The CDR3 here is CASSSSPDRQGQGYTF. The CDR3 DNA is TGTGCCAGCAGCTCCTCACCAGACCGACAGGGGCAAGGCTACACCTTC.

The gene calls are TRBV6-5 and TRBJ1-2; D ambiguous. Germline V gene sequence: CDR1 MNHEY, CDR2 SVGAGI. The CDR3 sequence is 15 residues long. V lost 4 bases and J 7 bases, leaving 19 bases between the germline ends. This CDR3 is CASSSESLRVRGYTF. CDR3 nucleotide sequence: TGTGCCAGCAGTTCCGAGTCCCTTAGAGTTCGTGGCTACACCTTC.

The J gene is TRBJ2-1, the V gene TRBV6-2 or TRBV6-3, with TRBD1 matching over 10 bases. V was pared by 5 bases and J by 9 bases, with 10 bases of the junction left unmatched. CDR1 and CDR2 from the germline V gene are MNHEY and SVGEGT. The CDR3 runs 15 residues. For the CDR3, the DNA is TGTGCCAGCAGTCCCGGACAGGGGGAAAGGAGTGAGCAGTTCTTC. Translation: CASSPGQGERSEQFF.

The chain has TRBV29-1 and TRBJ1-2, with 9 bases fitting TRBD1. This CDR3 has 13 residues. V lost 4 bases to trimming and J lost 5 bases; unmatched junction nucleotides: 5. Germline V gene sequence: CDR1 SQVTM, CDR2 ANQGSEA. The CDR3, as DNA: TGCAGCGTTGTGGGGGGACAGGGATATGGCTACACCTTC. Translated, it gives CSVVGGQGYGYTF.

The genes are TRBV11-2 and TRBJ2-7, with D hard to call. The V end lost 2 bases, the J end lost 3 bases, and 8 bases lay between the germline ends. The CDR3 length is 13 residues. The germline CDR1 and CDR2 sequences are SGHAT and FQNNGV. The CDR3 sequence is CASSLLESYEQYF. CDR3 sequence (DNA): TGTGCCAGCAGCTTATTGGAGAGCTACGAGCAGTACTTC.

The V and J genes are TRBV11-2 and TRBJ2-7, with 7 positions matching TRBD1. The CDR3 totals 15 residues. Trimming cost V 1 base and J 2 bases; bases outside gene matches: 5. Looked up from germline, CDR1 is SGHAT and CDR2 is FQNNGV. The CDR3 coding sequence is TGTGCCAGCAGCTTAGGGAGCCAGGGGGCCTACGAGCAGTACTTC. It specifies CASSLGSQGAYEQYF.

This rearrangement joins TRBV5-8 to TRBJ1-5, with 10 bases matching TRBD1. Germline lookup yields CDR1 SGHTS and CDR2 YDEGEE. There are 13 residues in the CDR3. With 2 bases clipped from V and 15 bases from J, the junction kept 8 bases outside the gene matches. The CDR3 DNA follows: TGTGCCAGCAGCTTATCCGGGACAGGGGTCCTGCATTTT. This sequence encodes CASSLSGTGVLHF.

V usage is TRBV7-3 and J usage is TRBJ1-6, with D uncertain. Germline lookup yields CDR1 SGHTA and CDR2 FQGTGA. The CDR3 is made up of 12 amino acids. V was shortened by 8 bases and J by 6 bases, with 8 bases between the two germline ends. The chain's CDR3 is CASLVSNSPLHF. In nucleotides, the CDR3 is TGTGCCAGCTTAGTGAGTAATTCACCCCTCCACTTT.

The chain couples TRBV6-2 or TRBV6-3 to TRBJ2-1, with TRBD2 identical over 10 bases. The V segment lost 6 bases and the J segment 6 bases; nucleotides outside the gene matches: 5. Germline V lookup: CDR1 MNHEY, CDR2 SVGEGT. This CDR3 has 14 residues. The CDR3 DNA follows: TGTGCCAGCAGCCAGTTAGCGGGGGGCAATGAGCAGTTCTTC. Its protein is CASSQLAGGNEQFF.

The chain combines TRBV27 with TRBJ1-5; no firm D call. Deletions cut 6 bases from V and 4 bases from J, with 16 bases between. The V gene's germline CDR1 is MNHEY and CDR2 SMNVEV (reference sequence). The CDR3 loop spans 15 amino acids. In DNA form, the CDR3 reads TGTGCCAGCAGCCCAGGCGGGCCGGGGAATCAGCCCCAGCATTTT. Translated: CASSPGGPGNQPQHF.

This sequence joins TRBV30 and TRBJ1-2; perhaps TRBD1 as D (5 bases). The CDR3 is 15 residues long. Germline V gene lookup returns CDR1 GTSNPN and CDR2 SVGIG (reference sequence). Trimming shortened V by 1 base and J by 8 bases, and 20 bases separated the two germline ends. CDR3 DNA sequence: TGTGCCTGGAGTGCCCGATGGACATCGGCTCAGGGCTACACCTTC. It yields the protein CAWSARWTSAQGYTF.

The chain links TRBV11-3 to TRBJ2-7, with a tentative D call TRBD2 (5 bases). V was cut by 1 base and J by 0 bases, with 7 bases left in between. This CDR3 region has 14 residues. Germline assignment: CDR1 SGHNT and CDR2 YENEEA. CDR3 bases: TGTGCCAGCAGCTTAGGGGGAGACTCCTACGAGCAGTACTTC. Its translation: CASSLGGDSYEQYF.

The genes are TRBV19 and TRBJ2-1; 9 nucleotides match TRBD2. Germline V gene sequence: CDR1 LNHDA, CDR2 SQIVND (reference sequence). The CDR3 length is 13 residues. J lost 5 bases, V lost 7 bases, and 3 bases had no gene match. The CDR3 DNA follows: TGTGCCAGTACGGGACTAGCTAACAATGAGCAGTTCTTC. It translates to CASTGLANNEQFF.

Here the CDR3 reads CASSYETGGSEKLFF. As DNA, the CDR3 is TGTGCCAGCAGTTACGAGACAGGGGGCAGTGAAAAACTGTTTTTT. J is TRBJ1-4 and V is TRBV6-5, with TRBD1 identical over 10 bases. The CDR3 totals 15 residues. Germline CDR1 and CDR2: MNHEY and SVGAGI. V dropped 2 bases and J dropped 7; count of bases not matched to a gene: 4.

Points on this clone: The sample has other DNA sequences that encode this CDR3 too. The chain recombines TRBV27 with TRBJ1-5, with D unclear. The ends were cut back, 3 bases at V and 0 bases at J, with 3 bases in the middle. Germline-derived CDR1 and CDR2 are MNHEY and SMNVEV (reference sequence). The CDR3 consists of 13 residues. Here the CDR3 DNA reads TGTGCCAGCAGTTTCAATAGCAATCAGCCCCAGCATTTT. Translation gives CASSFNSNQPQHF.

The chain is built from TRBV7-3 and TRBJ1-2; tentative D call: TRBD1 (6 bases). The V gene's germline CDR1 is SGHTA and CDR2 FQGTGA. This CDR3 has 13 residues. V gave up 0 bases and J gave up 13 bases, with 15 bases separating them. In DNA, the CDR3 is TGTGCCAGCAGCTTAACTGGGGGCCAATTCGGCACCTTC. It yields the protein CASSLTGGQFGTF. The full variable domain, with the rest looked up from reference TRBV7-3 and TRBJ1-2, is GAGVSQTPSNKVTEKGKYVELRCDPISGHTALYWYRQSLGQGPEFLIYFQGTGAADDSGLPNDRFFAVRPEGSVSTLKIQRTERGDSAVYLCASSLTGGQFGTFGSGTRLTVV.

The V call is TRBV4-1, the J call TRBJ2-7; 7 positions agree with TRBD1. Germline CDR1 is MGHRA and CDR2 is YSYEKL. The CDR3 consists of 15 residues. J was trimmed by 3 bases and V by 1 base; bases with no gene match: 6. CDR3 amino acids: CASSQGQGQHYEQYF. In nucleotides, the CDR3 is TGCGCCAGCAGCCAAGGGCAGGGACAGCACTACGAGCAGTACTTC.

J is TRBJ2-2 and V is TRBV3-1 (or the pseudogene TRBV3-2), with D unresolved. CDR1 is LGHDT, CDR2 YNNKEL, per germline (reference sequence). The CDR3 extends over 11 amino acids. The germline V and J ends were trimmed by 4 bases and 7 bases, with 4 bases remaining between them. CDR3 coding DNA: TGTGCCAGCAGCCCCAGCGGGGAGCTGTTTTTT. Protein product: CASSPSGELFF.

The V gene is TRBV12-5, the J gene TRBJ1-5; unclear D gene. This CDR3 spans 15 amino acids. The germline CDR1 and CDR2 sequences are LGHNT and FRNRAP. Between the trimmed V and J ends, which lost 3 bases and 1 base, there was a span of 10 bases. CDR3 in amino acids: CASGLGVGSNQPQHF. CDR3 nucleotide sequence: TGTGCTAGTGGTTTAGGCGTCGGGAGCAATCAGCCCCAGCATTTT.

The V gene is TRBV6-5, the J gene TRBJ1-1; D perhaps matches TRBD1 (5 bases). V was shortened by 8 bases and J by 0 bases, with 13 bases between the two germline ends. This CDR3 has 14 residues. Germline V lookup: CDR1 MNHEY, CDR2 SVGAGI. CDR3 in amino acids: CASQTAHLNTEAFF. CDR3 sequence (DNA): TGTGCCAGCCAGACAGCCCACCTGAACACTGAAGCTTTCTTT.

V usage is TRBV11-3 and J usage is TRBJ1-4, with 10 bases matching TRBD1. The junction had 12 bases not matched to a gene; V was cut back by 1 base and J by 7 bases. CDR1 is SGHNT and CDR2 is YENEEA in the germline V gene. The CDR3 length is 18 residues. CDR3 sequence (DNA): TGTGCCAGCAGCTTAGGAGAGACAGGGGGCGCGGGTGGTGAAAAACTGTTTTTT. The encoded protein is CASSLGETGGAGGEKLFF.

J is TRBJ2-3 and V is TRBV3-1 (or the pseudogene TRBV3-2), with 7 bases lining up with TRBD1. The CDR3 runs 17 residues. J lost 3 bases, V lost 0 bases, and 9 bases had no gene match. CDR1 is LGHDT, CDR2 YNNKEL, per germline (reference sequence). As DNA, the CDR3 is TGTGCCAGCAGCCAAGATCCGTACCCGACAGGGACAGATACGCAGTATTTT. Amino acids: CASSQDPYPTGTDTQYF.

This chain joins TRBV6-1 and TRBJ1-2, with TRBD1 as a possible D gene (5 bases). Trimming took 0 bases from V and 6 from J, leaving 14 bases between them. The CDR3 consists of 15 residues. Germline lookup yields CDR1 MNHNS and CDR2 SASEGT. The CDR3: CASSEAGLPGHGYTF. The CDR3, as DNA: TGTGCCAGCAGTGAAGCGGGACTTCCGGGCCATGGCTACACCTTC.

The chain uses TRBV24-1 and TRBJ2-1; TRBD1 matches 7 bases. With 4 bases clipped from V and 9 bases from J, the junction kept 8 bases outside the gene matches. CDR3 length equals 14 residues. Germline V gene sequence: CDR1 KGHDR, CDR2 SFDVKD. The CDR3 reads CATSEPGTAAEQFF. CDR3 in DNA: TGTGCCACCAGTGAGCCCGGGACAGCCGCTGAGCAGTTCTTC.